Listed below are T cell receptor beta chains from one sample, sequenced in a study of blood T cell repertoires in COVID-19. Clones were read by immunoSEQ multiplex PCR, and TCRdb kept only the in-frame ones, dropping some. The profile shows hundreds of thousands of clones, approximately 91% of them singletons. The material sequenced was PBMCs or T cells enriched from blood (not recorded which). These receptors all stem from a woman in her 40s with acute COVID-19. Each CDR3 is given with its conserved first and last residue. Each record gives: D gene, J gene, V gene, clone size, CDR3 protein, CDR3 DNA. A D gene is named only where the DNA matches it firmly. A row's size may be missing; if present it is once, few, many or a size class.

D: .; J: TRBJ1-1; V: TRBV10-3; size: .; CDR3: CASAETVMNTEAFF; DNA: TGTGCCTCCGCAGAGACAGTCATGAACACTGAAGCTTTCTTT
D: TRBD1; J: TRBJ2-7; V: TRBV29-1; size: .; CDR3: CSVGVDRGSYEQYF; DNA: TGCAGCGTTGGTGTGGACAGGGGCTCCTACGAGCAGTACTTC
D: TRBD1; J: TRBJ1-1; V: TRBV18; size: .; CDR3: CASSGQGQNTEAFF; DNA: TGTGCCAGCTCAGGACAGGGCCAGAACACTGAAGCTTTCTTT
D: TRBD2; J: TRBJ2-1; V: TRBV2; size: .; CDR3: CASRASGGAYNEQFF; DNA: TGTGCCAGCAGGGCTAGCGGGGGGGCTTACAATGAGCAGTTCTTC
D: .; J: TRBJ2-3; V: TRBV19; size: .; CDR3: CASSIKSADTQYF; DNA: TGTGCCAGTAGTATAAAGTCGGCAGATACGCAGTATTTT
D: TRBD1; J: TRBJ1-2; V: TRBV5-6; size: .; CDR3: CASSSTGVNYGYTF; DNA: TGTGCCAGCAGCTCAACAGGGGTTAACTATGGCTACACCTTC
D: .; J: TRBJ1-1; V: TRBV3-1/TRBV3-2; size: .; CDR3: CASSPEVTTEAFF; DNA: TGTGCCAGCAGTCCTGAGGTGACCACTGAAGCTTTCTTT
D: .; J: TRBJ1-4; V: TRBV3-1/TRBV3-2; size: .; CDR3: CASSREDEKLFF; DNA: TGTGCCAGCAGCCGGGAGGATGAAAAACTGTTTTTT
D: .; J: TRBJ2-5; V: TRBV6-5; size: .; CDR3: CASSYSDWGQETQYF; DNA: TGTGCCAGCAGTTACTCGGACTGGGGACAAGAGACCCAGTACTTC
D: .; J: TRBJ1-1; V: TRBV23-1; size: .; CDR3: CASGHRALGTEAFF; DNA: TGCGCCAGCGGCCACAGGGCCCTCGGCACTGAAGCTTTCTTT
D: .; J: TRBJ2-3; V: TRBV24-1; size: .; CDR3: CATSDLGPGRSDTQYF; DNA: TGTGCCACCAGTGATTTGGGGCCAGGGCGGTCAGATACGCAGTATTTT
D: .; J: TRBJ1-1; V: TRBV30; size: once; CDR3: CAWCRQPNTEAFF; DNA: TGTGCCTGGTGTCGACAGCCGAACACTGAAGCTTTCTTT
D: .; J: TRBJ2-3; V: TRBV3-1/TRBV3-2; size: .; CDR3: CASSQDRAQGTDTQYF; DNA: TGTGCCAGCAGCCAAGATCGCGCCCAGGGAACAGATACGCAGTATTTT
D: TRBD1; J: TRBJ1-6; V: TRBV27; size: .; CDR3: CASSRKTGQGNNSPLHF; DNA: TGTGCCAGCAGCCGAAAAACGGGACAGGGTAATAATTCACCCCTCCACTTT
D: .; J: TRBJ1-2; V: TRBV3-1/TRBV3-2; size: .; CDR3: CASSQVDYGYTF; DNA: TGTGCCAGCAGCCAAGTCGACTATGGCTACACCTTC
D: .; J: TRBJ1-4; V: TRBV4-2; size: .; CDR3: CASSQDWQGNEKLFF; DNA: TGTGCCAGCAGCCAAGACTGGCAGGGAAACGAAAAACTGTTTTTT
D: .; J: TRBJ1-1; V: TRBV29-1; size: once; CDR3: CSVDRGSTEAFF; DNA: TGCAGCGTTGATAGGGGTAGCACTGAAGCTTTCTTT
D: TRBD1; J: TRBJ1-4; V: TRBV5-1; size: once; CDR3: CASSLEQGAWEKLFF; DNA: TGCGCCAGCAGCTTGGAGCAGGGGGCGTGGGAAAAACTGTTTTTT
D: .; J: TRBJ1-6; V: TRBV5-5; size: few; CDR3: CASSPAPGGLVNPLHF; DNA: TGTGCCAGCAGCCCAGCACCCGGGGGATTAGTGAATCCCCTCCACTTT
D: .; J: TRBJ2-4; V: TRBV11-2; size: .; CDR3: CASRGGWVDIQYF; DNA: TGTGCCAGCAGAGGAGGCTGGGTAGACATTCAGTACTTC
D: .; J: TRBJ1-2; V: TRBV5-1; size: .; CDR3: CASSLVPAPGYTF; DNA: TGCGCCAGCAGCTTGGTTCCAGCGCCCGGCTACACCTTC
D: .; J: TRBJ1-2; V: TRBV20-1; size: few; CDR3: CSASGQFLGYTF; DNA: TGCAGTGCTAGTGGGCAGTTCCTTGGCTACACCTTC
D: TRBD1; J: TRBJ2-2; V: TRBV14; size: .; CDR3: CASSQIRTGTNTGELFF; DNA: TGTGCCAGCAGCCAAATAAGGACAGGGACGAACACCGGGGAGCTGTTTTTT
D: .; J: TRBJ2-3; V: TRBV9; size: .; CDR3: CASSVEDRRTDTQYF; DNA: TGTGCCAGCAGCGTAGAGGACAGACGCACAGATACGCAGTATTTT
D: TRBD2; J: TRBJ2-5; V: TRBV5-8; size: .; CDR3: CASRRWGGTQYF; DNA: TGTGCCAGCAGACGATGGGGGGGGACCCAGTACTTC
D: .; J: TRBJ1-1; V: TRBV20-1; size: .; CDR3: CSAGAGTEAFF; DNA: TGCAGTGCAGGGGCTGGTACTGAAGCTTTCTTT
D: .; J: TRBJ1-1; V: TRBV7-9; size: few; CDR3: CASSLDGGWTEAFF; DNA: TGTGCCAGCAGCTTAGATGGGGGCTGGACTGAAGCTTTCTTT
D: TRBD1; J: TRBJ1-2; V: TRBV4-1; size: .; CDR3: CASSQGPRDRGYGYTF; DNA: TGCGCCAGCAGCCAAGGGCCCCGGGACAGGGGTTATGGCTACACCTTC
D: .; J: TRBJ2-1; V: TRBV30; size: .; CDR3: CAWSVGGALHNEQFF; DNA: TGTGCCTGGAGTGTAGGGGGGGCCTTACACAATGAGCAGTTCTTC
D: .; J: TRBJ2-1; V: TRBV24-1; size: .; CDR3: CATSDGGSFISYNEQFF; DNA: TGTGCCACCAGTGATGGAGGGTCCTTTATATCCTACAATGAGCAGTTCTTC
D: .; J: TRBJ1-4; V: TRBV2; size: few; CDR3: CASSEARGGGEKLFF; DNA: TGTGCCAGCAGTGAAGCCCGGGGAGGGGGTGAAAAACTGTTTTTT
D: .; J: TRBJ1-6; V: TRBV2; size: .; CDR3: CASSINWNSPLHF; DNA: TGTGCCAGCAGTATTAACTGGAATTCACCCCTCCACTTT
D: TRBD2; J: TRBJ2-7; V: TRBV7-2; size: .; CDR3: CASSRTSGGAYEQYF; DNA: TGTGCCAGCAGCCGTACTAGCGGGGGGGCTTACGAGCAGTACTTC
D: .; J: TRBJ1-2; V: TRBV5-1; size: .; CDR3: CASSLVSLGQSGGYTF; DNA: TGCGCCAGCAGCTTGGTATCCCTTGGACAGTCCGGGGGCTACACCTTC
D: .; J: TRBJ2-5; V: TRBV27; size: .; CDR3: CASSLSGRQPQGTQYF; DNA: TGTGCCAGCAGTTTGTCCGGAAGACAGCCTCAAGGGACCCAGTACTTC
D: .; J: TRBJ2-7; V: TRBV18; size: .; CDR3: CASSPSNYEQYF; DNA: TGTGCCAGCTCACCGTCAAACTACGAGCAGTACTTC
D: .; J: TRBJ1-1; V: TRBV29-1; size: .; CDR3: CSAEGVTEAFF; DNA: TGCAGCGCCGAGGGTGTAACTGAAGCTTTCTTT
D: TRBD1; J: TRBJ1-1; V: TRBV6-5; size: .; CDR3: CASSYSAGGNTEAFF; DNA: TGTGCCAGCAGTTACTCGGCAGGGGGAAACACTGAAGCTTTCTTT
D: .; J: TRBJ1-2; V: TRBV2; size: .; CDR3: CAGRGNGYTF; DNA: TGTGCCGGGAGGGGGAATGGCTACACCTTC
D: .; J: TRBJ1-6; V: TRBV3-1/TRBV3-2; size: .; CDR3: CASSHRAHSYNSPLHF; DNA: TGTGCCAGCAGCCACAGGGCCCACTCCTATAATTCACCCCTCCACTTT
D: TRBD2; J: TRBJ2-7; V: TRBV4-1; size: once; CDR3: CASSPGGGRNYEQYF; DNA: TGCGCCAGCAGCCCGGGCGGGGGGAGGAACTACGAGCAGTACTTC